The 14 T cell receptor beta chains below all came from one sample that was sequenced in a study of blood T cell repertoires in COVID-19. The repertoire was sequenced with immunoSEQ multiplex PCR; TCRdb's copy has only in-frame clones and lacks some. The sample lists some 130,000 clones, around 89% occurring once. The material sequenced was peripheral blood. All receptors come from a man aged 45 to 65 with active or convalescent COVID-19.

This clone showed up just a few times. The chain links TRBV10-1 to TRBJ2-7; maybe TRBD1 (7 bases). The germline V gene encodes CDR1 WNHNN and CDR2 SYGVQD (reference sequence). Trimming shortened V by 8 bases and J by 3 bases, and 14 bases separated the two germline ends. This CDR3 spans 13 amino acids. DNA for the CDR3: TGCGCCAGCCGGCCAGGGGGGAGCTACGAGCAGTACTTC. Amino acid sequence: CASRPGGSYEQYF.

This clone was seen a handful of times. The CDR3 loop is CASSTGIGELFF. The DNA of the CDR3 is TGTGCCAGCAGTACAGGGATCGGGGAGCTGTTTTTT. The chain carries TRBV6-6 and TRBJ2-2, with a tentative D call TRBD1 (6 bases). The V gene's germline CDR1 is MNHNY and CDR2 SVGAGI (reference sequence). This CDR3 has 12 amino acids. V lost 5 bases to trimming and J lost 7 bases, with 8 bases between them.

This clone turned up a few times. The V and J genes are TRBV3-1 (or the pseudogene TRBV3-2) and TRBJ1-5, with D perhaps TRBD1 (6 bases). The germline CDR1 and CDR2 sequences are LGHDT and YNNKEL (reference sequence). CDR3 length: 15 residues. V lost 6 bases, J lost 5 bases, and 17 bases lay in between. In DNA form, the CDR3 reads TGTGCCAGCAGTTGGGACAACAACCCCGATCAGCCCCAGCATTTT. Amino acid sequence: CASSWDNNPDQPQHF.

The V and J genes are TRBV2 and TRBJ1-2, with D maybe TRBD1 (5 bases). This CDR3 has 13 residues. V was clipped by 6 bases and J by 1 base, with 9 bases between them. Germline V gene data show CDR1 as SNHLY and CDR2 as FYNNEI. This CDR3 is CASSPDSNYGYTF. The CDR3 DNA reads TGTGCCAGCAGCCCAGACAGTAACTATGGCTACACCTTC.

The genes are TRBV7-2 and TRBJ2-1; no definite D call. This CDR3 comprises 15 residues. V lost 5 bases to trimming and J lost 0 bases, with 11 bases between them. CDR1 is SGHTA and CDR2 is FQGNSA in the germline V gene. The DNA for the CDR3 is TGTGCCAGCAGCCTTACTCGTTACTCCTACAATGAGCAGTTCTTC. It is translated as CASSLTRYSYNEQFF.

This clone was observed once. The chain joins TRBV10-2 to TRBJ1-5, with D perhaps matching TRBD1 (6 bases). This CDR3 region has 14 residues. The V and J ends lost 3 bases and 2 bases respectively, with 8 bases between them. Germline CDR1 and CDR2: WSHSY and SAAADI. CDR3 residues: CASSEPGGNQPQHF. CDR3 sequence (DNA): TGCGCCAGCAGTGAACCAGGGGGCAATCAGCCCCAGCATTTT.

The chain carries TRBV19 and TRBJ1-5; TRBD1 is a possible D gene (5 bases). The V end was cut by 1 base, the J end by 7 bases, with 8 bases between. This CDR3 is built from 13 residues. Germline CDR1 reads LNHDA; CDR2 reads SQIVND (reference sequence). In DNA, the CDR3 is TGTGCCAGTAGTATAGGACAGATACAGCCCCAGCATTTT. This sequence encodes CASSIGQIQPQHF. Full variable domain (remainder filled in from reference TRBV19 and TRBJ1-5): DGGITQSPKYLFRKEGQNVTLSCEQNLNHDAMYWYRQDPGQGLRLIYYSQIVNDFQKGDIAEGYSVSREKKESFPLTVTSAQKNPTAFYLCASSIGQIQPQHFGDGTRLSIL.

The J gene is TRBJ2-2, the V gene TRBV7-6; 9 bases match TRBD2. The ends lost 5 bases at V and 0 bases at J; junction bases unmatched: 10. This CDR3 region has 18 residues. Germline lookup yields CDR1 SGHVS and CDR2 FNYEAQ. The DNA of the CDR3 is TGTGCCAGCAGCCCGACGACCCGGACTAGCGCGAACACCGGGGAGCTGTTTTTT. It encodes CASSPTTRTSANTGELFF.

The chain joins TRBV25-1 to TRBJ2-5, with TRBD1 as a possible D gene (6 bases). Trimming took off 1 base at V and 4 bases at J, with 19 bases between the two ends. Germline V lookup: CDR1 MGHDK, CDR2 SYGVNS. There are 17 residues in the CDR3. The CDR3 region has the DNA TGTGCCAGCAGTGAATCCCGCCAGGGGCCGAACCTAGAGACCCAGTACTTC. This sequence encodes CASSESRQGPNLETQYF.

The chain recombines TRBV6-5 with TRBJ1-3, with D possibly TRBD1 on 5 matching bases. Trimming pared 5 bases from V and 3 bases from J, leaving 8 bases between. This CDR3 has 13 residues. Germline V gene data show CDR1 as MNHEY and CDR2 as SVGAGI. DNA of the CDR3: TGTGCCAGCAGTACGGGGGGTGGAAACACCATATATTTT. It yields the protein CASSTGGGNTIYF.

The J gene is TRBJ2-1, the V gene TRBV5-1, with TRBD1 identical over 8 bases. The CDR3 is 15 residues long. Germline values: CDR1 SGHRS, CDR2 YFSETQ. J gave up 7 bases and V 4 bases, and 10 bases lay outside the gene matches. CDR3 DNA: TGCGCCAGCAGCCTACAGGGGGTATTAGGGAATGAGCAGTTCTTC. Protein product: CASSLQGVLGNEQFF.

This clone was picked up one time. CDR3: CARNMTVRSRKGQYF. Here the CDR3 DNA reads TGTGCCAGAAATATGACAGTCCGGAGCAGAAAGGGGCAGTACTTC. This sequence joins TRBV19 and TRBJ2-7; weak D call: TRBD1 (5 bases). Germline CDR1 reads LNHDA; CDR2 reads SQIVND (reference sequence). With 9 bases removed from V and 9 bases from J, the gap between germline ends came to 27 bases. CDR3 size: 15 residues.

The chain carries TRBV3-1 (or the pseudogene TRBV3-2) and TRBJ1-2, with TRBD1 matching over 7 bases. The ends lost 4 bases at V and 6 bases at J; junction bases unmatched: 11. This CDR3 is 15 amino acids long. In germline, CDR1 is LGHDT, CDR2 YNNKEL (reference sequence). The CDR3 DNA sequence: TGTGCCAGCAGCCCCACATTAGGACAGGTGAATGGCTACACCTTC. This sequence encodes CASSPTLGQVNGYTF.

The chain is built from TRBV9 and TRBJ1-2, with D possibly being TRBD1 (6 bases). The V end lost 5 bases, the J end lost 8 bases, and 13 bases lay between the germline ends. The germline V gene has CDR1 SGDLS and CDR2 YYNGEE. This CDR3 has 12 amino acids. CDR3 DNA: TGTGCCAGCAGTGGGGGCCCTTGGGGCTACACCTTC. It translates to CASSGGPWGYTF.